What follows are 3 T cell receptor beta chains derived from one specimen sequenced in a study of shared clonotypes between healthy human individuals. The assay was immunoSEQ multiplex PCR, and TCRdb's table has in-frame clones only and misses some. The sample lists fewer than 600,000 clones, around 77% occurring once. The material sequenced was PBMCs. The receptors originated from a woman aged 35 to 49 in good health. Some clones in this sample may be carry-over from other donors' samples.

This clone was counted between two and nine times. This chain joins TRBV10-1 and TRBJ2-7; perhaps TRBD2 as D (6 bases). The CDR3 totals 13 residues. CDR1 and CDR2 (germline): WNHNN, SYGVQD (reference sequence). The CDR3, as DNA: TGCGCTGGAGTTGAGGGGAGGATTGACGAGCAGTACTTC. Its protein product is CAGVEGRIDEQYF.

This sequence joins TRBV19 and TRBJ1-1; 10 bases map to TRBD1. The V gene end was trimmed by 10 bases and the J gene end by 1 base; junction bases not matched to a gene: 9. CDR1 LNHDA and CDR2 SQIVND come from the germline V gene (reference sequence). The CDR3 has 15 amino acids. The CDR3 DNA reads TGTGCCACTAGACAGGGGGCTTTCGGGAACACTGAAGCTTTCTTT. This encodes CATRQGAFGNTEAFF.

Notes on this clone: The identical CDR3 is also encoded by other nucleotide sequences in the sample. The chain uses TRBV28 and TRBJ1-2; no definite D call. Trimming cost V 2 bases and J 4 bases, with 5 bases left between them. Germline CDR1 and CDR2: MDHEN and SYDVKM. The CDR3 sequence is 12 residues long. The CDR3, as DNA: TGTGCCAGCAGTTTACCCGGCTATGGCTACACCTTC. Encoded protein: CASSLPGYGYTF.